Below are 32 T cell receptor beta chains sequenced from a single sample in a study of shared clonotypes between healthy human individuals. The data were produced by immunoSEQ multiplex PCR, yet TCRdb's version contains in-frame clones alone and is incomplete. The data contain roughly 450,000 clones, more than 65% of them singletons. Source material: PBMCs. These receptors were taken from a woman between 40 and 55 years old in good health. Some clones in this sample may be carry-over from other donors' samples.

This clone was detected only once. V gene TRBV9 combines with J gene TRBJ2-7; 10 bases match TRBD1. The CDR3 consists of 14 residues. V shed 3 bases, J shed 2 bases, and the junction held 2 bases outside the gene matches. Germline V gene data show CDR1 as SGDLS and CDR2 as YYNGEE. The CDR3, as DNA: TGTGCCAGCAGCGGGGGACAGGGGCCCTACGAGCAGTACTTC. It specifies CASSGGQGPYEQYF. The full variable domain, with the rest looked up from reference TRBV9 and TRBJ2-7, is DSGVTQTPKHLITATGQRVTLRCSPRSGDLSVYWYQQSLDQGLQFLIQYYNGEERAKGNILERFSAQQFPDLHSELNLSSLELGDSALYFCASSGGQGPYEQYFGPGTRLTVT.

This clone occurred once. The chain couples TRBV4-3 to TRBJ1-3; D gene unclear. The CDR3 is 12 residues long. V lost 0 bases and J 8 bases, leaving 5 bases between the germline ends. CDR1 LGHNA and CDR2 YSLEER come from the germline V gene. In DNA form, the CDR3 reads TGCGCCAGCAGCCAAGATGGTCACACCATATATTTT. It translates to CASSQDGHTIYF.

In its sample, this clone is medium-sized (0.01 to 0.1%). This chain uses TRBV5-1 with TRBJ2-7; D unresolved. Trimming stripped 8 bases from V and 0 bases from J, with 12 bases between. CDR1 SGHRS and CDR2 YFSETQ come from the germline V gene. This CDR3 is 13 amino acids long. The CDR3 DNA follows: TGCGCCAGTTCGGCGGAGATCTCCTACGAGCAGTACTTC. It is translated as CASSAEISYEQYF.

The gene calls are TRBV5-1 and TRBJ2-1, with TRBD2 as a possible D gene (5 bases). The CDR3 is 14 residues long. V shed 6 bases and J shed 5 bases, with 15 bases lying between them. Per germline, CDR1 SGHRS and CDR2 YFSETQ. Written as DNA, the CDR3 is TGCGCCAGCAAAAGGGAGAGACTCGACAATGAGCAGTTCTTC. Its translation is CASKRERLDNEQFF.

The V gene is TRBV19, the J gene TRBJ2-7; D tentatively fits TRBD1 or TRBD2 (5 bases each). V was clipped by 4 bases and J by 3 bases, with 13 bases between them. The V gene's germline CDR1 is LNHDA and CDR2 SQIVND (reference sequence). The CDR3 is 14 amino acids. In nucleotides, the CDR3 is TGTGCCAGTAGTACCCGGGACGGGAACTACGAGCAGTACTTC. Translating it yields CASSTRDGNYEQYF. The entire variable domain, with the rest obtained from reference TRBV19 and TRBJ2-7, is as follows: DGGITQSPKYLFRKEGQNVTLSCEQNLNHDAMYWYRQDPGQGLRLIYYSQIVNDFQKGDIAEGYSVSREKKESFPLTVTSAQKNPTAFYLCASSTRDGNYEQYFGPGTRLTVT.

V usage is TRBV5-1 and J usage is TRBJ2-1; the match to TRBD1 covers 8 bases. J was trimmed by 9 bases and V by 4 bases; bases with no gene match: 3. This CDR3 is built from 12 residues. CDR1 is SGHRS, CDR2 YFSETQ, per germline. CDR3 sequence (DNA): TGCGCCAGCAGCCCCGGACAGGGTGAGCAGTTCTTC. Protein: CASSPGQGEQFF. The full variable domain, with the rest looked up from reference TRBV5-1 and TRBJ2-1, is KAGVTQTPRYLIKTRGQQVTLSCSPISGHRSVSWYQQTPGQGLQFLFEYFSETQRNKGNFPGRFSGRQFSNSRSEMNVSTLELGDSALYLCASSPGQGEQFFGPGTRLTVL.

V usage is TRBV27 and J usage is TRBJ2-2, with no clear D. V lost 2 bases and J lost 6, with 7 bases in between. The V gene's germline CDR1 is MNHEY and CDR2 SMNVEV (reference sequence). CDR3 length equals 13 residues. CDR3 sequence (DNA): TGTGCCAGCAGTTTAAGGTGGGCCGGGGAGCTGTTTTTT. Its protein is CASSLRWAGELFF.

This clone occurred once. This chain joins TRBV6-1 and TRBJ2-3; TRBD2 agrees at 12 bases. The CDR3 has 15 residues. Germline V CDR1 and CDR2: MNHNS, SASEGT. Trimming took 6 bases from V and 4 from J; bases not matched to a gene: 5. CDR3 in amino acids: CASSLTSGRADTQYF. DNA for the CDR3: TGTGCCAGCAGCCTGACTAGCGGGAGAGCAGATACGCAGTATTTT.

This clone was seen a handful of times. The CDR3 DNA is TGTGCCAGCACTGAGGGCACCTCCTACGAGCAGTACTTC. Protein: CASTEGTSYEQYF. This rearrangement joins TRBV2 to TRBJ2-7; a possible D gene is TRBD2 (5 bases). The CDR3 contains 13 residues. Germline-derived CDR1 and CDR2 are SNHLY and FYNNEI. Trimming cost V 7 bases and J 0 bases, with 10 bases left between them.

The gene calls are TRBV30 and TRBJ2-1, with D maybe TRBD1 (6 bases). CDR1 is GTSNPN, CDR2 SVGIG, per germline (reference sequence). V shed 4 bases and J shed 0 bases, with 10 bases lying between them. The CDR3 totals 14 residues. CDR3 in amino acids: CAWNNRVSYNEQFF. For the CDR3, the DNA is TGTGCCTGGAACAACAGGGTCTCCTACAATGAGCAGTTCTTC.

The chain uses TRBV10-3 and TRBJ2-5, with no clear D. CDR1 ENHRY and CDR2 SYGVKD come from the germline V gene. V was shortened by 6 bases and J by 3 bases, with 14 bases between the two germline ends. The CDR3 runs to 14 residues. CDR3 protein: CAISPNVAEETQYF. In DNA form, the CDR3 reads TGTGCCATCAGCCCTAATGTGGCGGAAGAGACCCAGTACTTC.

The J gene is TRBJ1-2, the V gene TRBV5-4, with D possibly matching TRBD1 (6 bases). Germline V lookup: CDR1 SGHNT, CDR2 YYREEE (reference sequence). This CDR3 comprises 13 residues. Trimming pared 4 bases from V and 8 bases from J, leaving 15 bases between. The CDR3 here is CASSLTGVGGYTF. DNA of the CDR3: TGTGCCAGCAGCCTGACAGGCGTCGGGGGCTACACCTTC.

The count of this clone is one. The V gene is TRBV28, the J gene TRBJ2-7, with 10 bases fitting TRBD1. Germline V gives CDR1 MDHEN, CDR2 SYDVKM. V gave up 4 bases and J gave up 0 bases; unmatched junction bases: 3. The CDR3 loop spans 15 amino acids. In DNA, the CDR3 is TGTGCCAGCAGTTCTTGGACAGGGGGCTCCTACGAGCAGTACTTC. Translated, it gives CASSSWTGGSYEQYF.

This clone has just a few counts. V usage is TRBV5-1 and J usage is TRBJ2-3, with 9 bases that match TRBD2. CDR3 length: 15 amino acids. CDR1 and CDR2 from the germline V gene are SGHRS and YFSETQ. V lost 5 bases to trimming and J lost 2 bases; unmatched junction nucleotides: 6. CDR3 residues: CASRDSGSPTDTQYF. The CDR3 DNA reads as TGCGCCAGCAGAGATAGCGGGAGCCCCACAGATACGCAGTATTTT.

CDR3 DNA: TGTGCCAGCAGCTTGGCCAAAACGGGCAGGAATCAGCCCCAGCATTTT. Translated: CASSLAKTGRNQPQHF. The V and J genes are TRBV5-8 and TRBJ1-5; the D is unclear. V shed 0 bases and J shed 4 bases, with 14 bases lying between them. CDR1 SGHTS and CDR2 YDEGEE come from the germline V gene. The CDR3 covers 16 residues.

Here the CDR3 reads CASSARTSVAYEQYF. The CDR3, as DNA: TGCGCCAGCAGCGCCCGGACTAGCGTTGCCTACGAGCAGTACTTC. This rearrangement joins TRBV5-1 to TRBJ2-7; 9 bases agree with TRBD2. Per the germline V gene, CDR1 is SGHRS and CDR2 is YFSETQ. The CDR3 sequence is 15 residues long. Trimming removed 4 bases from V and 2 bases from J; junction bases left unmatched: 7.

This sequence joins TRBV29-1 and TRBJ2-1; D not resolved. V shed 2 bases and J shed 5 bases, with 7 bases lying between them. The CDR3 consists of 12 residues. The germline V gene encodes CDR1 SQVTM and CDR2 ANQGSEA. The CDR3 DNA is TGCAGCGTTGAAAGACCCAACAATGAGCAGTTCTTC. Translating gives CSVERPNNEQFF.

This clone was detected only once. The rearrangement links TRBV5-1 to TRBJ2-3; D might be TRBD1 or TRBD2, each matching 6 bases. Germline loops: CDR1 SGHRS, CDR2 YFSETQ. Deletions cut 1 base from V and 4 bases from J, with 19 bases between. The CDR3 is made up of 17 amino acids. CDR3 residues: CASSLRPGGGMADTQYF. CDR3 DNA sequence: TGCGCCAGCAGCTTGAGACCCGGGGGCGGGATGGCAGATACGCAGTATTTT.

The gene calls are TRBV15 and TRBJ2-7; 11 bases agree with TRBD2. The CDR3 has 16 residues. Per germline, CDR1 LNHNV and CDR2 YYDKDF (reference sequence). Unmatched junction bases numbered 8, after V lost 5 bases and J lost 2 bases. In nucleotides, the CDR3 is TGTGCCACCAGCCCCGGGACTAGCGGTGCGACCTACGAGCAGTACTTC. This sequence encodes CATSPGTSGATYEQYF.

This clone has a handful of counts. The chain combines TRBV7-9 with TRBJ2-2, with D uncertain. The germline V and J ends were trimmed by 1 base and 7 bases, with 13 bases remaining between them. The CDR3 is made up of 15 amino acids. Germline V gene lookup returns CDR1 SEHNR and CDR2 FQNEAQ (reference sequence). CDR3: CASSLGSVKDGELFF. In DNA, the CDR3 is TGTGCCAGCAGCTTAGGGTCTGTAAAGGACGGGGAGCTGTTTTTT.

This clone was seen only once. The CDR3 sequence: CASSFQGRYEQYF. The CDR3 DNA reads TGTGCCAGCAGCTTCCAGGGGCGCTACGAGCAGTACTTC. V is TRBV5-4 and J is TRBJ2-7; D may be TRBD1 (6 bases). Germline V lookup: CDR1 SGHNT, CDR2 YYREEE (reference sequence). The germline V and J ends were trimmed by 2 bases and 3 bases, with 9 bases remaining between them. The CDR3 is 13 amino acids.

The chain carries TRBV5-1 and TRBJ2-1; D is perhaps TRBD2 (6 bases). The CDR3 loop spans 15 amino acids. Germline-derived CDR1 and CDR2 are SGHRS and YFSETQ. V lost 0 bases, J lost 9 bases, and 16 bases lay in between. CDR3 in DNA: TGCGCCAGCAGCTTGGTAGGCGGGGCAGTGGGTGAGCAGTTCTTC. Its protein product is CASSLVGGAVGEQFF.

The chain combines TRBV5-1 with TRBJ1-3; D possibly corresponds to TRBD1 (5 bases). The CDR3 spans 16 residues. Germline lookup yields CDR1 SGHRS and CDR2 YFSETQ. V gave up 3 bases and J gave up 0 bases, with 13 bases separating them. CDR3 protein: CASSSQGGFSGNTIYF. The CDR3 DNA reads TGCGCCAGCAGCTCCCAGGGAGGGTTCTCTGGAAACACCATATATTTT.

The rearrangement uses TRBV2 and TRBJ1-4, with D uncertain. V dropped 6 bases and J dropped 8 bases, with 16 bases sitting between them. Germline CDR1 reads SNHLY; CDR2 reads FYNNEI. The CDR3 spans 14 residues. The CDR3 bases are TGTGCCAGCAGGACGACACAATGGTCCGAAAAACTGTTTTTT. Protein product: CASRTTQWSEKLFF.

The genes are TRBV10-3 and TRBJ1-4; D gene ambiguous. This CDR3 has 15 amino acids. Trimming left V 0 bases short and J 5 bases short, with 10 bases between. Germline lookup yields CDR1 ENHRY and CDR2 SYGVKD. The CDR3 bases are TGTGCCATCAGTGAGTCGAAAGGAATAAATGAAAAACTGTTTTTT. Translating gives CAISESKGINEKLFF.

J is TRBJ1-2 and V is TRBV6-6, with 7 bases lining up with TRBD1. The V gene's germline CDR1 is MNHNY and CDR2 SVGAGI (reference sequence). V lost 4 bases to trimming and J lost 4 bases; unmatched junction nucleotides: 6. The CDR3 has 14 residues. The CDR3 DNA reads TGTGCCAGCAGTTCTATAGACAGGGCCTATGGCTACACCTTC. Encoded protein: CASSSIDRAYGYTF.

In DNA form, the CDR3 reads TGTGCCAGCAGTACCCCTACCGGACAGACATATGGCTACACCTTC. Its translation is CASSTPTGQTYGYTF. The chain employs TRBV6-6 and TRBJ1-2, with D possibly matching TRBD1 (6 bases). Germline-derived CDR1 and CDR2 are MNHNY and SVGAGI (reference sequence). V was clipped by 5 bases and J by 5 bases, with 18 bases between them. The CDR3 consists of 15 residues.

The J gene is TRBJ1-1, the V gene TRBV5-6; unclear D gene. This CDR3 has 15 amino acids. Trimming removed 1 base at V and 1 base at J, with 11 bases between. In germline, CDR1 is SGHDT, CDR2 YYEEEE. The CDR3 bases are TGTGCCAGCAGCTTGCGTTGGGCGGGGAACACTGAAGCTTTCTTT. Protein: CASSLRWAGNTEAFF.

This clone occurred a few times. The V call is TRBV4-2, the J call TRBJ2-3; TRBD2 matches at 9 bases. The CDR3 length is 18 residues. Germline assignment: CDR1 LGHNA and CDR2 YNFKEQ. J lost 2 bases, V lost 1 base, and 10 bases had no gene match. CDR3 sequence reads: CASSQGGASGTLTDTQYF. The CDR3 DNA reads TGTGCCAGCAGCCAAGGGGGAGCTAGCGGGACTCTCACAGATACGCAGTATTTT.

The J gene is TRBJ2-3, the V gene TRBV5-4; D may be TRBD1 (6 bases). This CDR3 is built from 17 residues. Trimming cost V 0 bases and J 5 bases, with 19 bases left between them. CDR1 is SGHNT and CDR2 is YYREEE in the germline V gene (reference sequence). The CDR3 DNA follows: TGTGCCAGCAGCTTGGGGACCCGGCCAGGGGCGCGAGATACGCAGTATTTT. It encodes CASSLGTRPGARDTQYF.

This CDR3 is CASSRKDGNSNQPQHF. CDR3 DNA: TGTGCCAGCAGCCGGAAGGACGGCAATAGCAATCAGCCCCAGCATTTT. The chain is built from TRBV21-1 and TRBJ1-5. TRBV21-1 is flagged as a pseudogene. This CDR3 is 16 amino acids long.

V is TRBV7-3 and J is TRBJ1-1, with TRBD1 matching over 7 bases. From germline, CDR1 is SGHTA and CDR2 FQGTGA. CDR3 length: 13 residues. V was clipped by 1 base and J by 4 bases; unmatched bases: 0. For the CDR3, the DNA is TGTGCCAGCAGCTTAAACAGGGGCACTGAAGCTTTCTTT. It specifies CASSLNRGTEAFF.